This paragraph reports one TCR beta chain. The sort gate was single viable CD3+CD4+CD8-CD45RO+ cells for memory CD4+ T cells. These data come from a study of memory CD4+ T cells and cytomegalovirus serostatus. The method was immunoSEQ multiplex PCR; TCRdb's version includes in-frame clones alone and lacks a portion of them. The data show over 40,000 clones, with 65% to 80% seen just once and around 0.5% held by the top ten. The sample taken for sequencing was memory CD4+ T cells from blood. This TCR came from an adult in good health and CMV-seronegative.

The CDR3 reads CASQGTGPNSPLHF. In DNA, the CDR3 is TGTGCCAGTCAAGGGACGGGGCCAAATTCACCCCTCCACTTT. The chain links TRBV19 to TRBJ1-6; the D gene is possibly TRBD1 (5 bases). CDR3 length: 14 amino acids. With 8 bases removed from V and 7 bases from J, the gap between germline ends came to 15 bases. Germline CDR1 reads LNHDA; CDR2 reads SQIVND (reference sequence).